What follows are 10 T cell receptor beta chains derived from one specimen sequenced in a study of T-cell memory formation after mild COVID-19. TCRdb recomputed calls from the 5' RACE reads with MiXCR, one row per CDR3 protein. The sample records 450,000 to 650,000 distinct CDR3 sequences, roughly 22% being singletons. The sequenced sample consisted of PBMCs or a T cell subset sorted from them (not recorded which). The receptors derive from an adult woman who had mild COVID-19 (a few samples of this study predate the infection). Cell type and time point are not known.

This clonotype occurred a few times. The chain recombines TRBV2 with TRBJ2-2, with D possibly being TRBD1 or TRBD2 (6 bases each). Germline CDR1 reads SNHLY; CDR2 reads FYNNEI. Trimming took off 7 bases at V and 1 base at J, with 13 bases between the two ends. The CDR3 has 15 residues. The CDR3 DNA reads TGTGCCAGCAACCTGAAGGGGGGGAACACCGGGGAGCTGTTTTTT. Translation gives CASNLKGGNTGELFF.

The chain is built from TRBV18 and TRBJ1-1, with D perhaps matching TRBD1 (6 bases). V was shortened by 3 bases and J by 4 bases, with 15 bases between the two germline ends. This CDR3 region has 15 residues. Per the germline V gene, CDR1 is KGHSH and CDR2 is LQKENI. This CDR3 reads CASSPRTAGGTEAFF. CDR3 nucleotides: TGTGCCAGCTCACCCCGGACAGCGGGTGGCACTGAAGCTTTCTTT.

Only a few counts were recorded for this clonotype. V is TRBV7-2 and J is TRBJ2-2, with 11 bases lining up with TRBD2. Looked up from germline, CDR1 is SGHTA and CDR2 is FQGNSA. CDR3 length: 20 residues. The J segment lost 0 bases and the V segment lost 0 bases, leaving 9 bases of the junction unmatched. CDR3 in DNA: TGTGCCAGCAGCTTAGCGGCACTGGGACTAGCGGAGGCGAACACCGGGGAGCTGTTTTTT. Translated: CASSLAALGLAEANTGELFF.

This clonotype was observed a few times. This chain joins TRBV18 and TRBJ1-5; a possible D gene is TRBD1 (6 bases). Trimming removed 1 base from V and 0 bases from J, with 13 bases in between. There are 17 residues in the CDR3. Germline assignment: CDR1 KGHSH and CDR2 LQKENI. The CDR3, as DNA: TGTGCCAGCTCACCACTGGTAGGGGGAAATAGCAATCAGCCCCAGCATTTT. Translation gives CASSPLVGGNSNQPQHF.

A few counts support this clonotype. This chain uses TRBV7-3 with TRBJ2-3, with 10 bases fitting TRBD2. This CDR3 is 17 amino acids long. CDR1 and CDR2 (germline): SGHTA, FQGTGA. V lost 3 bases, J lost 2 bases, and 8 bases stayed unmatched. This CDR3 is CASSLAAGGPATDTQYF. In DNA, the CDR3 is TGTGCCAGCAGCTTGGCAGCGGGGGGGCCTGCCACAGATACGCAGTATTTT.

This clonotype occurred a few times. The V and J genes are TRBV7-9 and TRBJ1-2; D may be TRBD1 (5 bases). CDR1 and CDR2 (germline): SEHNR, FQNEAQ (reference sequence). V was shortened by 8 bases and J by 7 bases, with 14 bases between the two germline ends. The CDR3 extends over 12 amino acids. DNA of the CDR3: TGTGCCAGCGGACTGCAGGGCCTTGGCTACACCTTC. Translated: CASGLQGLGYTF.

This clonotype was found a few times. The V call is TRBV5-1, the J call TRBJ1-1; a possible D gene is TRBD1 (6 bases). The V and J ends lost 8 bases and 4 bases respectively, with 15 bases between them. Germline values: CDR1 SGHRS, CDR2 YFSETQ. The CDR3 has 13 residues. In DNA, the CDR3 is TGCGCCAGTTTTCAAGGGGGAGGCACTGAAGCTTTCTTT. The encoded protein is CASFQGGGTEAFF.

This clonotype was counted between two and nine times. The chain couples TRBV6-2 or TRBV6-3 to TRBJ2-3; 8 bases are a match to TRBD2. The CDR3 covers 17 residues. CDR1 MNHEY and CDR2 SVGEGT come from the germline V gene. V was pared by 0 bases and J by 5 bases, with 10 bases of the junction left unmatched. The chain's CDR3 is CASSYSIQRETGDTQYF. The CDR3 coding sequence is TGTGCCAGCAGTTACTCGATCCAGCGGGAGACGGGAGATACGCAGTATTTT.

The sample holds a few counts of this clonotype. CDR3 bases: TGTGCCAGCAGCCAAGCAGACGGGGGGAGTTTTGGAGAGACCCAGTACTTC. Protein product: CASSQADGGSFGETQYF. This chain links TRBV3-1 with TRBJ2-5; the match to TRBD2 covers 7 bases. Trimming at V came to 1 base and at J to 4 bases, leaving 12 bases not matched to a gene. There are 17 residues in the CDR3. Germline loops: CDR1 LGHDT, CDR2 YNNKEL (reference sequence).

This clonotype was seen repeatedly, ten times or more. The V gene is TRBV7-3, the J gene TRBJ2-1; tentatively, D is TRBD1 (6 bases). Germline CDR1 is SGHTA and CDR2 is FQGTGA. V lost 3 bases and J 8 bases, leaving 11 bases between the germline ends. The CDR3 length is 13 residues. The CDR3 bases are TGTGCCAGCAGCTTGGGGACATGGGATGAGCAGTTCTTC. Protein: CASSLGTWDEQFF.